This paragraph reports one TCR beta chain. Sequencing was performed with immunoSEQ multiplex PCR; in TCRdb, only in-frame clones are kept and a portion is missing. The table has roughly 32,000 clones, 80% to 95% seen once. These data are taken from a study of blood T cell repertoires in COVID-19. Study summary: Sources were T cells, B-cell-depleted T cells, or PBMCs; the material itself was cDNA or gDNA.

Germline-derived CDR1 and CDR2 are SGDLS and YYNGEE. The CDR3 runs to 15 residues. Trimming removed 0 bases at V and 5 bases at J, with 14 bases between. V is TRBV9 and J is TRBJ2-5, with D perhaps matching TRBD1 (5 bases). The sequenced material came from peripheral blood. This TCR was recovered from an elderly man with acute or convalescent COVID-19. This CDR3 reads CASSVEGRAWETQYF. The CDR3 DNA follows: TGTGCCAGCAGCGTAGAGGGCAGGGCATGGGAGACCCAGTACTTC.